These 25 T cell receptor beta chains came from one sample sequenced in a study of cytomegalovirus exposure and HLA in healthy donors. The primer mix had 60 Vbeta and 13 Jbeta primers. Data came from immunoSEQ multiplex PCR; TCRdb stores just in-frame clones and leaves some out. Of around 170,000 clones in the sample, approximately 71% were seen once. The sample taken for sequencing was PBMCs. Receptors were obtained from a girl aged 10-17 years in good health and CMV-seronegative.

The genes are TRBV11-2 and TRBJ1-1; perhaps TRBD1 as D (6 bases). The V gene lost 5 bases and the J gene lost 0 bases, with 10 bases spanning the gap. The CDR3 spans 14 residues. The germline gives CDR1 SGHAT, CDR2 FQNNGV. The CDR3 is CASSPGQMNTEAFF. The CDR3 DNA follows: TGTGCCAGCAGCCCCGGACAGATGAACACTGAAGCTTTCTTT.

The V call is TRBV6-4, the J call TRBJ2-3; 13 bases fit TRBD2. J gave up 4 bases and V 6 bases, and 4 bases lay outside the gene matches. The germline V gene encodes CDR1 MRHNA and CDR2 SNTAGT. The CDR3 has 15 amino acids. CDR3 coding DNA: TGTGCCAGCAGCACTAGCGGGGGGGGAGCAGATACGCAGTATTTT. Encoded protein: CASSTSGGGADTQYF.

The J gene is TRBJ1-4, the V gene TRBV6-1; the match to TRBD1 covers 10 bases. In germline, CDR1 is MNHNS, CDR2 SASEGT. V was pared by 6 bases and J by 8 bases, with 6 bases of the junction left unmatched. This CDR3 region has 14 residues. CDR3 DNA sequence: TGTGCCAGCAGGTCCGGGACAGGGGACGAAAAACTGTTTTTT. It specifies CASRSGTGDEKLFF.

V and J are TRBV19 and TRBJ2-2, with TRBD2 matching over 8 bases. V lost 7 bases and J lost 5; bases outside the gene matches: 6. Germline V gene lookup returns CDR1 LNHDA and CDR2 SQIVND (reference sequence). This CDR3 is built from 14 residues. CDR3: CASTMGGRTGELFF. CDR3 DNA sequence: TGTGCCAGTACCATGGGCGGGAGGACCGGGGAGCTGTTTTTT.

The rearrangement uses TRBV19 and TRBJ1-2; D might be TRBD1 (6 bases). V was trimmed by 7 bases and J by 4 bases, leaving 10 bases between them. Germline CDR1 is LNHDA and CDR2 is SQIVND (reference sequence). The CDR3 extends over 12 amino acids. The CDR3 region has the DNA TGTGCCAGTACAGACAGGATCTATGGCTACACCTTC. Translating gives CASTDRIYGYTF.

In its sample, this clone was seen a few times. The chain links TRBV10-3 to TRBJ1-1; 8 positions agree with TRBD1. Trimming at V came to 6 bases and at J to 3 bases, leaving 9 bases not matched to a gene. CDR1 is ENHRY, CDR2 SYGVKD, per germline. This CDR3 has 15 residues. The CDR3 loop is CAISAGGVGDTEAFF. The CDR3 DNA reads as TGTGCCATCAGCGCAGGGGGCGTCGGGGACACTGAAGCTTTCTTT.

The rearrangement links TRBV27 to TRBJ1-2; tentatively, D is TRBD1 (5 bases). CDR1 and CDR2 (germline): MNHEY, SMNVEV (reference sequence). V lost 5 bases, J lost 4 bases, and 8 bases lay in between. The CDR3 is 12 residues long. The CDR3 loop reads CASSGAGYGYTF. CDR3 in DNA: TGTGCCAGCAGTGGGGCTGGCTATGGCTACACCTTC.

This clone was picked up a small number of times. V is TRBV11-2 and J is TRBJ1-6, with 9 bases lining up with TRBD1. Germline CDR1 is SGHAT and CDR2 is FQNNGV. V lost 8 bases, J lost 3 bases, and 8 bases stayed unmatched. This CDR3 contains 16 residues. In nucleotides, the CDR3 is TGTGCCAGCCGGGACAGGGTATTCCTCTATAATTCACCCCTCCACTTT. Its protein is CASRDRVFLYNSPLHF.

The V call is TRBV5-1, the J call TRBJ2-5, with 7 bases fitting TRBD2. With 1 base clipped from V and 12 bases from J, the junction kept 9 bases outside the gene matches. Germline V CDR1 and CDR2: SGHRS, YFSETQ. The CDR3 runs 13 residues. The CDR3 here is CASSLSETSLKYF. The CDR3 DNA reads TGCGCCAGCAGCTTGTCGGAGACTAGCCTCAAGTACTTC.

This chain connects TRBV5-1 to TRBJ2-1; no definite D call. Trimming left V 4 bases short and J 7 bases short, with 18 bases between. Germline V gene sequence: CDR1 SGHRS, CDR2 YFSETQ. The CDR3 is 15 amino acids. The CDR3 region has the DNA TGCGCCAGCAGCGGAATCGGGTCGTACCTGAATGAGCAGTTCTTC. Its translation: CASSGIGSYLNEQFF.

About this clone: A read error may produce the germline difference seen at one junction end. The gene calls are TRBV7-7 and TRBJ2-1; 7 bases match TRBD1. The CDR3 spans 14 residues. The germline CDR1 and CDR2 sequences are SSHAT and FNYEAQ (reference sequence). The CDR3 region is CASSLGTAYNEQFF. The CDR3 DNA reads TGTGCTAGCAGCCTAGGGACAGCCTACAATGAGCAGTTCTTC.

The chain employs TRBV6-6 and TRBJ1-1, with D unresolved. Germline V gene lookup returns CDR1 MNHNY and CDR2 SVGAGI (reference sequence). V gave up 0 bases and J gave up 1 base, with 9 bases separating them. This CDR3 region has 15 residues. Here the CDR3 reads CASSYSKAGNTEAFF. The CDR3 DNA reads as TGTGCCAGCAGTTACTCGAAGGCGGGGAACACTGAAGCTTTCTTT.

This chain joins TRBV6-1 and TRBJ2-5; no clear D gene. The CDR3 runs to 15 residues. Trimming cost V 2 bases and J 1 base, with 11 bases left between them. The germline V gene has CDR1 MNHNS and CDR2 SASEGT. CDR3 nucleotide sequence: TGTGCCAGCAGTGAAATGTACAGAACCCAAGAGACCCAGTACTTC. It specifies CASSEMYRTQETQYF.

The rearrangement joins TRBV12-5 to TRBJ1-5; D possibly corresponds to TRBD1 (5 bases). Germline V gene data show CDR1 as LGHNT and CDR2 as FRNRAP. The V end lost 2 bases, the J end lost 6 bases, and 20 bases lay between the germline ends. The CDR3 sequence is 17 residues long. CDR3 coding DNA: TGTGCTAGTGGTTTGCCCCTGACAGAGACCTTTTTTCAGCCCCAGCATTTT. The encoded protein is CASGLPLTETFFQPQHF.

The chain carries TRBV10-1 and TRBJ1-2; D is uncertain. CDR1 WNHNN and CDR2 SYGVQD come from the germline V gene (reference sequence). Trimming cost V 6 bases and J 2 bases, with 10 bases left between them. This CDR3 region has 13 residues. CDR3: CASSEAGNYGYTF. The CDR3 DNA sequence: TGCGCCAGCAGCGAGGCGGGGAACTATGGCTACACCTTC.

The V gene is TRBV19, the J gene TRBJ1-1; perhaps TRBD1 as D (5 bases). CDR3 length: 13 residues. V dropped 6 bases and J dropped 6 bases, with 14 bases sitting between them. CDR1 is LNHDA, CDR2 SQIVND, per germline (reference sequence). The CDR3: CASRQTGKSEAFF. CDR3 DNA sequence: TGTGCCAGTAGACAAACAGGTAAATCTGAAGCTTTCTTT.

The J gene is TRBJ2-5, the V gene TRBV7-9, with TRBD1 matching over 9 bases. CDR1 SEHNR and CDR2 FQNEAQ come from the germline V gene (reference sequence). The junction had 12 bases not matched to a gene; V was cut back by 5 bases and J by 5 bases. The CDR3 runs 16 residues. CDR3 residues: CASSPGVGQGSETQYF. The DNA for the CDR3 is TGTGCCAGCAGCCCAGGAGTGGGACAGGGCTCTGAGACCCAGTACTTC.

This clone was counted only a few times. CDR3 nucleotide sequence: TGTGCCAGCAGCGGACAGGGAGGGAATCAGCCCCAGCATTTT. Residues: CASSGQGGNQPQHF. The chain combines TRBV6-1 with TRBJ1-5, with 8 bases lining up with TRBD1. CDR3 length equals 14 residues. V shed 6 bases and J 4 bases; nucleotides not matched to a gene: 5. Germline V gene data show CDR1 as MNHNS and CDR2 as SASEGT.

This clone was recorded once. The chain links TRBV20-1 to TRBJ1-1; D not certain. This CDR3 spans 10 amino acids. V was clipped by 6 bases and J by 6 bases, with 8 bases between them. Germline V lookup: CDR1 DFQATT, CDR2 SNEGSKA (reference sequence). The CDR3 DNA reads TGCAGTGCCCCCGGGGCTGAAGCTTTCTTT. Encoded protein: CSAPGAEAFF.

For the CDR3, the DNA is TGCGCCAGCAGCCCTAGCACAAGGACAGGGAGAGCCGAGCAGTACTTC. Its translation is CASSPSTRTGRAEQYF. This sequence joins TRBV4-1 and TRBJ2-7; 8 bases match TRBD1. The V segment lost 4 bases and the J segment 6 bases; nucleotides outside the gene matches: 14. The CDR3 extends over 16 amino acids. Germline-derived CDR1 and CDR2 are MGHRA and YSYEKL.

CDR3 in DNA: TGTGCCAGCAGCCCGGGACAGAACCCCTACGAGCAGTACTTC. Translated: CASSPGQNPYEQYF. The J gene is TRBJ2-7, the V gene TRBV6-1, with 7 bases fitting TRBD1. After removal of 6 bases from V and 2 bases from J, the junction contained 7 bases not matched to a gene. CDR1 and CDR2 (germline): MNHNS, SASEGT. The CDR3 contains 14 residues.

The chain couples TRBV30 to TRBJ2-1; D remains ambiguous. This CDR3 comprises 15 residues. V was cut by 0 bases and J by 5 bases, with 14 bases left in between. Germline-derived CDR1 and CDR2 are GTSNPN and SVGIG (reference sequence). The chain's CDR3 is CAWSVYTSVHNEQFF. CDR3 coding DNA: TGTGCCTGGAGTGTTTACACGTCAGTTCACAATGAGCAGTTCTTC.

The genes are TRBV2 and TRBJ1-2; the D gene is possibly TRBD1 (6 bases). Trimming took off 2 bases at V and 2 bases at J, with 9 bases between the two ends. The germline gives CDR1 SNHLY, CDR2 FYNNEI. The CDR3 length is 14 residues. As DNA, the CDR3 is TGTGCCAGCAGTGAATCGGACAGAAACTATGGCTACACCTTC. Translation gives CASSESDRNYGYTF.

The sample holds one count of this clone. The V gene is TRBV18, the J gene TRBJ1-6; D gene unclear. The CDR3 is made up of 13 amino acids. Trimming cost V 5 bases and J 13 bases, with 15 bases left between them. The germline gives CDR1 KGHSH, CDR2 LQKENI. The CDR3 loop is CASSREDRSPLHF. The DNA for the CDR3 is TGTGCCAGCTCAAGGGAGGACCGCTCCCCCCTCCACTTT.

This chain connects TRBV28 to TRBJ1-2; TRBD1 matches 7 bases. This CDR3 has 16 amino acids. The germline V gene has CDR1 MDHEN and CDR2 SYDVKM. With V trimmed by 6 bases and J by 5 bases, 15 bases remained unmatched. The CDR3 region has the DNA TGTGCCAGCAGGGAAGGTGGGGGACAGACCATTTATGGCTACACCTTC. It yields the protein CASREGGGQTIYGYTF.